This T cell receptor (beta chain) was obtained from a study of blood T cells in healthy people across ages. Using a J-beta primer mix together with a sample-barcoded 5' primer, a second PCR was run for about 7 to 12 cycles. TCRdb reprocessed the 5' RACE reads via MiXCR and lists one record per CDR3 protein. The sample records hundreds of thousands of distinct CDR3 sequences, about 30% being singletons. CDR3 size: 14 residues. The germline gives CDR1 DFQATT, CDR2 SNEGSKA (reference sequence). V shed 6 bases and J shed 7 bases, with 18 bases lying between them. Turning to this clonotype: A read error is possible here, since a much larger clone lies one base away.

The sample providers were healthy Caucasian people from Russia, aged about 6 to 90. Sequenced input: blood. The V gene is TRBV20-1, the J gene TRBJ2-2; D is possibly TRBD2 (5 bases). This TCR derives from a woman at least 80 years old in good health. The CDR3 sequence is CSAERSERDGELFF. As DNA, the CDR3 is TGCAGTGCAGAGCGGAGCGAGAGGGACGGGGAGCTGTTTTTT.